This TCR beta chain came from a study of patients and donors after allogeneic stem cell transplantation. Germline CDR1 is MNHNS and CDR2 is SASEGT. The CDR3 is made up of 14 amino acids. V lost 6 bases, J lost 5 bases, and 2 bases stayed unmatched. MiXCR was run by TCRdb on the RT-PCR reads, yielding one entry per CDR3 protein. There are about a million distinct CDR3 sequences in the sample; about a sixth occur only once, and 5% to 6.5% lies in the top ten. This chain links TRBV6-1 with TRBJ2-7, with 15 nucleotides matching TRBD2. This sequence originates from a human donor who was either an allogeneic HSCT recipient or a stem cell or donor lymphocyte infusion donor (not recorded which). It is not recorded whose cells these are; they may come from a transplant donor. The sample taken for sequencing was blood, either unsorted or a sorted T cell fraction (not recorded which). CDR3 bases: TGTGCCAGCAGAGGACTAGCGGGAGGGGACGAGCAGTACTTC. Protein product: CASRGLAGGDEQYF.